This T cell receptor beta chain was profiled in a study of CD8 T cells in ankylosing spondylitis. General study findings and limits: A motif of 8 or 9 highly homologous TCR beta variants was seen as apparently characteristic of ankylosing spondylitis blood. Matched ankylosing spondylitis synovial fluid reportedly showed significant enrichment of disease-linked clones.

This clonotype was seen a handful of times. Its antigen is unknown. Trimming took 3 bases from V and 5 from J; bases not matched to a gene: 10. The CDR3 is made up of 16 amino acids. Germline CDR1 is DFQATT and CDR2 is SNEGSKA (reference sequence). MiXCR, run by TCRdb on the 5' RACE reads, gives a single entry per CDR3 protein. The sample has roughly 700,000 distinct CDR3 sequences; about 20% are singletons. This rearrangement joins TRBV20-1 to TRBJ2-3, with 11 bases identical to TRBD2. Sequencing used blood, either unsorted or a sorted T cell fraction (not recorded which). This clonotype was sampled from a male donor with ankylosing spondylitis. The CDR3 protein is CSASWRTSGGGDTQYF. The CDR3 DNA follows: TGCAGTGCTAGCTGGAGAACTAGCGGGGGCGGAGATACGCAGTATTTT.